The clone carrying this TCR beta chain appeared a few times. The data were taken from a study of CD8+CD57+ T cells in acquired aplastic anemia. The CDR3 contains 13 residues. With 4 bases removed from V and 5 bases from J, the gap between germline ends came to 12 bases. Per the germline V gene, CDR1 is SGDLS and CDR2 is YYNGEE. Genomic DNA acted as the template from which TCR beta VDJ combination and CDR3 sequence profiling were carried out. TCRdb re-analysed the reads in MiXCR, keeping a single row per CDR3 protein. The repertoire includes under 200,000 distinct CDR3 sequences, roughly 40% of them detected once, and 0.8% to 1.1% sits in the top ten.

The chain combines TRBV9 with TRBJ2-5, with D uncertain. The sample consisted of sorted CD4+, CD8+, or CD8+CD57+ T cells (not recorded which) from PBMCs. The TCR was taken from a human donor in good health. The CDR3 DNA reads TGTGCCAGCAGCCTATCGGGTCTCGAGACCCAGTACTTC. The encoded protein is CASSLSGLETQYF.